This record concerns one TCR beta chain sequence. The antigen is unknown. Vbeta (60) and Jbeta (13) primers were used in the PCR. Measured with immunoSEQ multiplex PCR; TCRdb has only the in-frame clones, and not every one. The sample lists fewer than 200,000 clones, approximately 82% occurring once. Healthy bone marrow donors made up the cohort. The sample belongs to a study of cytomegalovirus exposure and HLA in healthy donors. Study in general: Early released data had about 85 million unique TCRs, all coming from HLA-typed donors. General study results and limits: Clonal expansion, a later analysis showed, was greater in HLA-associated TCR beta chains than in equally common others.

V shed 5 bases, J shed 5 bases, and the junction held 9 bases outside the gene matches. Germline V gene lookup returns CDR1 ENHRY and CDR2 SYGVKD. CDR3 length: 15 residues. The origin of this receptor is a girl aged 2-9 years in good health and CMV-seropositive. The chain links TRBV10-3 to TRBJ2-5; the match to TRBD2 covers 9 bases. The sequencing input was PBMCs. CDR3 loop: CAISPSGKSYETQYF. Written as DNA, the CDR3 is TGTGCCATCAGTCCTAGCGGGAAATCGTACGAGACCCAGTACTTC.